These 24 T cell receptor beta chains share one sample of origin, sequenced in a study of shared clonotypes between healthy human individuals. Method: immunoSEQ multiplex PCR; TCRdb's copy keeps in-frame clones and lacks some. The repertoire holds 1,500,000 or so clones, with about 96% as singletons. What was sequenced was naive CD4+ T cells sorted from blood. As for subset: CD45RA+ positively selected. The receptors come from a man aged 25-45 years in good health.

The rearrangement joins TRBV28 to TRBJ2-7, with TRBD1 as a possible D gene (5 bases). CDR1 MDHEN and CDR2 SYDVKM come from the germline V gene. The CDR3 runs 14 residues. The ends were cut back, 2 bases at V and 3 bases at J, with 11 bases in the middle. CDR3 region: CASSLNLQGYEQYF. The CDR3 DNA reads TGTGCCAGCAGTTTAAACCTCCAGGGCTACGAGCAGTACTTC.

The chain has TRBV21-1 and TRBJ1-1. TRBV21-1 corresponds to a pseudogene. The CDR3 runs 15 residues. CDR3 protein: CASSKAEGRVTEAFF. DNA for the CDR3: TGTGCCAGCAGCAAAGCGGAGGGTAGAGTGACTGAAGCTTTCTTT.

V is TRBV28 and J is TRBJ2-1; 9 nucleotides align to TRBD2. Germline trimming cut 6 bases from V and 4 bases from J; bases unmatched to any gene: 10. Per germline, CDR1 MDHEN and CDR2 SYDVKM. This CDR3 has 16 amino acids. Written as DNA, the CDR3 is TGTGCCAGCAGCAGGACTAGCGCCAAGATTTACAATGAGCAGTTCTTC. Translated, it gives CASSRTSAKIYNEQFF.

The V call is TRBV29-1, the J call TRBJ1-1; perhaps TRBD1 as D (5 bases). The germline CDR1 and CDR2 sequences are SQVTM and ANQGSEA. The V end was cut by 6 bases, the J end by 1 base, with 15 bases between. This CDR3 comprises 14 residues. The DNA for the CDR3 is TGCAGCGTCGAGGCGGGACGGAAGAACACTGAAGCTTTCTTT. Protein: CSVEAGRKNTEAFF. Together with reference TRBV29-1 and TRBJ1-1, the CDR3 gives the full variable domain: SAVISQKPSRDICQRGTSLTIQCQVDSQVTMMFWYRQQPGQSLTLIATANQGSEATYESGFVIDKFPISRPNLTFSTLTVSNMSPEDSSIYLCSVEAGRKNTEAFFGQGTRLTVV.

The chain recombines TRBV10-3 with TRBJ1-5; D is ambiguous. CDR3 length equals 18 residues. Germline CDR1 reads ENHRY; CDR2 reads SYGVKD. The ends were cut back, 0 bases at V and 0 bases at J, with 15 bases in the middle. This chain's CDR3 is CAISESGPGRDSNQPQHF. CDR3 nucleotides: TGTGCCATCAGTGAGTCAGGTCCAGGAAGAGATAGCAATCAGCCCCAGCATTTT.

The rearrangement joins TRBV21-1 to TRBJ2-7; TRBD1 reflects the table's D call only, with no check against the DNA. TRBV21-1 has pseudogene status. This CDR3 has 15 amino acids. The CDR3 DNA is TGTGCCAGCAGCAAAACCGGACAGGGGGACTACGAGCAGTACTTC. Its protein product is CASSKTGQGDYEQYF.

The chain joins TRBV29-1 to TRBJ2-1; 10 bases align to TRBD1. CDR3 length equals 13 residues. Germline CDR1 reads SQVTM; CDR2 reads ANQGSEA. V was clipped by 3 bases and J by 9 bases; unmatched bases: 5. CDR3 sequence: CSVDRDRGAEQFF. The DNA of the CDR3 is TGCAGCGTTGACCGGGACAGGGGAGCTGAGCAGTTCTTC.

This clone was counted a single time. In DNA form, the CDR3 reads TGCGCCAGCATCACAGGGAACAATGAGCAGTTCTTC. This codes for CASITGNNEQFF. The V call is TRBV5-1, the J call TRBJ2-1, with D perhaps TRBD1 (6 bases). CDR3 length equals 12 residues. Germline V lookup: CDR1 SGHRS, CDR2 YFSETQ. V lost 6 bases to trimming and J lost 5 bases, with 9 bases between them.

V and J are TRBV28 and TRBJ1-2; perhaps TRBD1 as D (5 bases). The CDR3 runs 12 residues. The V end lost 4 bases, the J end lost 2 bases, and 5 bases lay between the germline ends. Germline assignment: CDR1 MDHEN and CDR2 SYDVKM. DNA of the CDR3: TGTGCCAGCAGTTGGGGGAACTATGGCTACACCTTC. This encodes CASSWGNYGYTF.

V usage is TRBV14 and J usage is TRBJ2-1, with 8 bases fitting TRBD2. V lost 0 bases to trimming and J lost 4 bases; unmatched junction nucleotides: 14. The CDR3 covers 19 residues. Germline V gene lookup returns CDR1 SGHDN and CDR2 FVKESK. Here the CDR3 reads CASSQDYPIPGLDYNEQFF. The DNA of the CDR3 is TGTGCCAGCAGCCAAGATTATCCGATTCCGGGACTAGATTACAATGAGCAGTTCTTC.

The CDR3 region has the DNA TGTGCCAGCAGCCTGGGGACAGGGAATCCCATGGGGGAGCTGTTTTTT. Translating it yields CASSLGTGNPMGELFF. V usage is TRBV7-6 and J usage is TRBJ2-2; 9 nucleotides align to TRBD1. Germline lookup yields CDR1 SGHVS and CDR2 FNYEAQ. The CDR3 length is 16 residues. After removal of 5 bases from V and 8 bases from J, the junction contained 12 bases not matched to a gene.

The chain uses TRBV28 and TRBJ2-7, with unresolved D. CDR1 and CDR2 (germline): MDHEN, SYDVKM. The V end lost 1 base, the J end lost 2 bases, and 21 bases lay between the germline ends. This CDR3 contains 18 residues. The CDR3 nucleotides are TGTGCCAGCAGTTTATTCAACCCTACTTCGGCCCCAACCTACGAGCAGTACTTC. Translation: CASSLFNPTSAPTYEQYF. Full variable domain (remainder filled in from reference TRBV28 and TRBJ2-7): DVKVTQSSRYLVKRTGEKVFLECVQDMDHENMFWYRQDPGLGLRLIYFSYDVKMKEKGDIPEGYSVSREKKERFSLILESASTNQTSMYLCASSLFNPTSAPTYEQYFGPGTRLTVT.

This rearrangement joins TRBV30 to TRBJ2-1; 7 bases are shared with TRBD2. The J segment lost 6 bases and the V segment lost 5 bases, leaving 10 bases of the junction unmatched. The CDR3 loop spans 14 amino acids. CDR1 and CDR2 (germline): GTSNPN, SVGIG (reference sequence). The CDR3 loop reads CAWDGRPLLNEQFF. CDR3 nucleotides: TGTGCCTGGGACGGGAGGCCCTTACTCAATGAGCAGTTCTTC. Combining the CDR3 with reference TRBV30 and TRBJ2-1 gives the whole variable domain SQTIHQWPATLVQPVGSPLSLECTVEGTSNPNLYWYRQAAGRGLQLLFYSVGIGQISSEVPQNLSASRPQDRQFILSSKKLLLSDSGFYLCAWDGRPLLNEQFFGPGTRLTVL.

The rearrangement joins TRBV28 to TRBJ2-1; 9 bases are a match to TRBD1. Germline assignment: CDR1 MDHEN and CDR2 SYDVKM. This CDR3 contains 18 residues. The junction had 19 bases not matched to a gene; V was cut back by 6 bases and J by 7 bases. The CDR3 sequence: CASRQTQLTGGRRNEQFF. The CDR3 bases are TGTGCCAGCAGGCAAACTCAACTAACAGGGGGCCGCAGAAATGAGCAGTTCTTC.

The genes are TRBV11-2 and TRBJ1-1; tentative D call: TRBD1 (5 bases). V was pared by 3 bases and J by 3 bases, with 23 bases between. The CDR3 has 18 amino acids. CDR1 and CDR2 from the germline V gene are SGHAT and FQNNGV. In DNA, the CDR3 is TGTGCCAGCAGCTTTTCGGGACGGGGGATACTAACGGACACTGAAGCTTTCTTT. Protein product: CASSFSGRGILTDTEAFF.

The genes are TRBV30 and TRBJ1-2; D not resolved. The germline V and J ends were trimmed by 5 bases and 4 bases, with 11 bases remaining between them. Germline V CDR1 and CDR2: GTSNPN, SVGIG (reference sequence). This CDR3 is built from 12 residues. The CDR3 DNA reads as TGTGCCTGGCTGACCCGAGGCTATGGCTACACCTTC. Amino acids: CAWLTRGYGYTF.

This clone was counted a few times. This chain links TRBV7-2 with TRBJ2-1, with TRBD2 matching 8 bases. V lost 6 bases and J lost 1; bases outside the gene matches: 5. The CDR3 covers 15 residues. Looked up from germline, CDR1 is SGHTA and CDR2 is FQGNSA. CDR3 coding DNA: TGTGCCAGCAGTGCCGGGACTAGTTCCTACAATGAGCAGTTCTTC. It yields the protein CASSAGTSSYNEQFF.

The genes are TRBV9 and TRBJ2-7; no definite D call. V lost 5 bases and J 0 bases, leaving 15 bases between the germline ends. This CDR3 is 15 amino acids long. Looked up from germline, CDR1 is SGDLS and CDR2 is YYNGEE. The CDR3 region is CASSPNFEVSYEQYF. As DNA, the CDR3 is TGTGCCAGCAGTCCAAACTTCGAAGTCTCCTACGAGCAGTACTTC.

V is TRBV5-4 and J is TRBJ2-3; 14 bases match TRBD2. This CDR3 contains 16 residues. From germline, CDR1 is SGHNT and CDR2 YYREEE (reference sequence). The trim removed 4 bases at V and 4 bases at J, leaving 5 bases unmatched. CDR3 nucleotide sequence: TGTGCCAGCAGCCAAGGACTAGCGGGAGGTTCAGATACGCAGTATTTT. Encoded protein: CASSQGLAGGSDTQYF.

CDR3 sequence (DNA): TGTGCCAGCAGTAATTCCGGTACTGAAGCTTTCTTT. This codes for CASSNSGTEAFF. This chain links TRBV6-5 with TRBJ1-1; no definite D call. V dropped 5 bases and J dropped 5 bases, with 9 bases sitting between them. There are 12 residues in the CDR3. Germline assignment: CDR1 MNHEY and CDR2 SVGAGI.

Regarding this clone: Other nucleotide sequences from this sample produce the same CDR3. This rearrangement joins TRBV5-1 to TRBJ2-7; D remains ambiguous. Germline CDR1 SGHRS, CDR2 YFSETQ. CDR3 length: 11 amino acids. Trimming shortened V by 4 bases and J by 3 bases, and 5 bases separated the two germline ends. CDR3 sequence: CASSGNYEQYF. CDR3 coding DNA: TGCGCCAGCAGCGGGAACTACGAGCAGTACTTC.

The genes are TRBV19 and TRBJ1-1; 10 positions match TRBD1. The CDR3 has 15 amino acids. Germline-derived CDR1 and CDR2 are LNHDA and SQIVND (reference sequence). The V gene end was trimmed by 5 bases and the J gene end by 3 bases; junction bases not matched to a gene: 6. The DNA of the CDR3 is TGTGCCAGTAGTCGACAGGGGGCAGGGTACACTGAAGCTTTCTTT. As protein: CASSRQGAGYTEAFF.

This chain connects TRBV5-1 to TRBJ1-5; tentatively, D is TRBD1 (6 bases). CDR3 size: 17 residues. V lost 4 bases, J lost 6 bases, and 23 bases lay in between. Germline values: CDR1 SGHRS, CDR2 YFSETQ. CDR3 DNA: TGCGCCAGCAGCCTGCAACCGGGACAATCTTTAGGTCAGCCCCAGCATTTT. Translated, it gives CASSLQPGQSLGQPQHF. Based on the CDR3 plus reference TRBV5-1 and TRBJ1-5, the full variable domain is KAGVTQTPRYLIKTRGQQVTLSCSPISGHRSVSWYQQTPGQGLQFLFEYFSETQRNKGNFPGRFSGRQFSNSRSEMNVSTLELGDSALYLCASSLQPGQSLGQPQHFGDGTRLSIL.

The rearrangement uses TRBV11-2 and TRBJ2-1; 10 bases are a match to TRBD2. Trimming removed 3 bases from V and 8 bases from J; junction bases left unmatched: 4. CDR1 is SGHAT and CDR2 is FQNNGV in the germline V gene. The CDR3 length is 14 residues. In DNA, the CDR3 is TGTGCCAGCAGCTTTCTAGCGGGAGTATATGAGCAGTTCTTC. It yields the protein CASSFLAGVYEQFF.